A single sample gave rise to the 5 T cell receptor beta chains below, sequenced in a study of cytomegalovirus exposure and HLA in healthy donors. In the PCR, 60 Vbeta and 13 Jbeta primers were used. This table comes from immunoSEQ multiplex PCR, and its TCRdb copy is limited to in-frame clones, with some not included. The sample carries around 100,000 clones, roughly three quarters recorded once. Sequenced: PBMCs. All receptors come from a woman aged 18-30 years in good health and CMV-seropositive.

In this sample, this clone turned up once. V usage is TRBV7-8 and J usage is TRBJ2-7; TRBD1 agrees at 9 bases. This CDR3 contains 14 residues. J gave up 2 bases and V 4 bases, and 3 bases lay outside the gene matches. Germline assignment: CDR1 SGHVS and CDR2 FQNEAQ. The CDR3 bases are TGTGCCAGCAGCTCATGGACAGGGGCCTACGAGCAGTACTTC. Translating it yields CASSSWTGAYEQYF.

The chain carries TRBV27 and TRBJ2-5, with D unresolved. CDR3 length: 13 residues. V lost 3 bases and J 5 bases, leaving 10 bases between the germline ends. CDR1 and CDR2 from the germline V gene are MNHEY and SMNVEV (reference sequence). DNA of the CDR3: TGTGCCAGCAGTTTCAACAACGGGGAGACCCAGTACTTC. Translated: CASSFNNGETQYF.

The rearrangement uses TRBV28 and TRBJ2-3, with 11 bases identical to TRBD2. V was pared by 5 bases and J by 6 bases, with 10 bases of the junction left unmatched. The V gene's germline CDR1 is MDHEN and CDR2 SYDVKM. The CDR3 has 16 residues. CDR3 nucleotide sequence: TGTGCCAGCAGTAAGGGACTAGCGGTAGGTAGGGATACGCAGTATTTT. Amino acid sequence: CASSKGLAVGRDTQYF.

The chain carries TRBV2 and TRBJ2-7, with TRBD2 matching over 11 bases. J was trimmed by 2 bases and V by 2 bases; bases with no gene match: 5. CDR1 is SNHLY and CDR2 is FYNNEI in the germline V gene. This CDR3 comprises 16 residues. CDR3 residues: CASSEWLAGGPYEQYF. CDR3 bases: TGTGCCAGCAGTGAATGGCTAGCGGGAGGCCCCTACGAGCAGTACTTC.

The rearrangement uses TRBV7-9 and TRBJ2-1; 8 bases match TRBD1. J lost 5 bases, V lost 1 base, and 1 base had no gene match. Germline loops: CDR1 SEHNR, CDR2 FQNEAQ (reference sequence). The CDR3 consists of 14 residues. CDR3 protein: CASSLDRGNNEQFF. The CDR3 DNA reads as TGTGCCAGCAGCTTAGACAGGGGGAACAATGAGCAGTTCTTC.